This T cell receptor (beta chain) was captured by sequencing in a study of neurological immune-mediated disorders. Regarding the study as a whole: The study found no CDR3 amino acid sequences shared by expanded clones across subjects, suggesting private repertoires in all groups.

Per germline, CDR1 SGHRS and CDR2 YFSETQ. The CDR3 sequence is 14 residues long. V lost 3 bases and J lost 9, with 16 bases in between. To note about this clonotype: Its target is unknown. A much larger clone lies one base from this, so it may be a read error.

Each CDR3 protein is one row after TCRdb ran MiXCR on the 5' RACE reads. Of roughly 80,000 distinct CDR3 sequences in the sample, 15% to 20% were seen once. The origin of this receptor is a woman in her 40s in good health. The chain employs TRBV5-1 and TRBJ2-4; no firm D call. Source material: PBMCs. The CDR3 spells CASSSGDNLFIQYF. The DNA of the CDR3 is TGCGCCAGCAGCTCTGGCGACAATCTATTCATTCAGTACTTC. The full variable domain, in which reference TRBV5-1 and TRBJ2-4 provide the parts outside the CDR3, is KAGVTQTPRYLIKTRGQQVTLSCSPISGHRSVSWYQQTPGQGLQFLFEYFSETQRNKGNFPGRFSGRQFSNSRSEMNVSTLELGDSALYLCASSSGDNLFIQYFGAGTRLSVL.